This passage covers 28 T cell receptor beta chains from one sample sequenced in a study of T cell repertoires in cytomegalovirus infection. MiXCR was run by TCRdb on the reads, yielding one entry per CDR3 protein. The sample holds roughly 250,000 distinct CDR3 sequences, roughly an eighth seen once. The sequencing sample was made of PBMCs. These receptors came from a human donor in good health (CMV status not recorded). Some clones in this sample may be carry-over from other donors' samples.

CDR3 nucleotides: TGCAGCGTTTCTTGGGGGTCGACTGAAGCTTTCTTT. Translating it yields CSVSWGSTEAFF. V is TRBV29-1 and J is TRBJ1-1; D might be TRBD1 (5 bases). Germline lookup yields CDR1 SQVTM and CDR2 ANQGSEA. Trimming removed 5 bases at V and 5 bases at J, with 12 bases between. The CDR3 consists of 12 residues.

The table lists this clonotype with many counts. This chain uses TRBV12-3 or TRBV12-4 with TRBJ1-5; TRBD1 matches at 10 bases. The V and J ends lost 4 bases and 2 bases, in that order; junction bases with no gene match: 2. This CDR3 is built from 15 residues. CDR3 nucleotide sequence: TGTGCCAGCAGTTGGACAGGGGGGGGCAATCAGCCCCAGCATTTT. Translating it yields CASSWTGGGNQPQHF.

This clonotype was picked up many times. The V and J genes are TRBV12-3 or TRBV12-4 and TRBJ2-5; weak D call: TRBD2 (5 bases). This CDR3 contains 15 residues. V gave up 0 bases and J gave up 4 bases, with 12 bases separating them. In nucleotides, the CDR3 is TGTGCCAGCAGTTTAGCAGGCGAGGGATCAGAGACCCAGTACTTC. As protein: CASSLAGEGSETQYF.

This clonotype has at least ten counts. The rearrangement links TRBV7-2 to TRBJ2-3; D may match TRBD1 or TRBD2 (5 bases each). The CDR3 sequence is 16 residues long. Germline CDR1 and CDR2: SGHTA and FQGNSA. The V and J ends lost 5 bases and 8 bases respectively, with 23 bases between them. The CDR3 coding sequence is TGTGCCAGCAGCGTCTCGGGCCGGGGCCCCGAGAGTACGCAGTATTTT. Its translation: CASSVSGRGPESTQYF.

In its sample, this clonotype was seen many times. The J gene is TRBJ2-7, the V gene TRBV12-5; 10 bases map to TRBD2. Germline V lookup: CDR1 LGHNT, CDR2 FRNRAP. The CDR3 has 14 amino acids. The junction had 5 bases not matched to a gene; V was cut back by 5 bases and J by 4 bases. CDR3 protein: CASGPWTSGYEQYF. CDR3 bases: TGTGCTAGTGGTCCTTGGACTAGCGGATACGAGCAGTACTTC.

Ten or more counts support this clonotype. The rearrangement links TRBV7-3 to TRBJ2-1; 9 bases fit TRBD2. Germline values: CDR1 SGHTA, CDR2 FQGTGA. The CDR3 length is 17 residues. The trim removed 6 bases at V and 7 bases at J, leaving 16 bases unmatched. The CDR3 DNA is TGTGCCAGCAGTTCCCTCGGGGGGGCGGGGGGGGGAAATGAGCAGTTCTTC. Its translation: CASSSLGGAGGGNEQFF.

This clonotype showed up many times. V usage is TRBV11-1 and J usage is TRBJ2-1, with 14 bases matching TRBD2. The CDR3 sequence is 17 residues long. V shed 5 bases, J shed 9 bases, and the junction held 12 bases outside the gene matches. CDR1 and CDR2 (germline): SGHAT, FQDESV (reference sequence). The CDR3 loop reads CASSKALTSGGAGEQFF. CDR3 bases: TGTGCCAGCAGCAAAGCCCTGACTAGCGGGGGGGCAGGTGAGCAGTTCTTC.

This clonotype was seen ten or more times. This chain uses TRBV7-2 with TRBJ2-5; no reliable D call. CDR3 length: 13 residues. V was clipped by 5 bases and J by 7 bases, with 14 bases between them. Germline CDR1 is SGHTA and CDR2 is FQGNSA. The CDR3 nucleotides read TGTGCCAGCAGCCCGACGGGCTACGGGACCCAGTACTTC. The encoded protein is CASSPTGYGTQYF.

With respect to this clonotype: One end of the junction does not line up with germline, which may come from a read error. The chain combines TRBV2 with TRBJ2-1; D unresolved. CDR1 and CDR2 (germline): SNHLY, FYNNEI. The CDR3 totals 14 residues. CDR3 in amino acids: CASSVGPSCNEQFF. The DNA for the CDR3 is TGTGCCAGTTCTGTGGGCCCTTCCTGCAATGAGCAGTTCTTC.

Only a few counts were recorded for this clonotype. The rearrangement uses TRBV6-2 or TRBV6-3 and TRBJ2-1; D uncertain. There are 13 residues in the CDR3. CDR1 and CDR2 (germline): MNHEY, SVGEGT. The V and J ends lost 6 bases and 8 bases respectively, with 14 bases between them. As DNA, the CDR3 is TGTGCCAGCAGATCTAGAGGCACCGATGAGCAGTTCTTC. It codes for CASRSRGTDEQFF.

There are a few counts of this clonotype. This chain connects TRBV15 to TRBJ2-2; D gene ambiguous. V was clipped by 0 bases and J by 2 bases, with 10 bases between them. CDR3 length: 16 amino acids. Germline V CDR1 and CDR2: LNHNV, YYDKDF (reference sequence). The CDR3 DNA follows: TGTGCCACCAGCAGAGATGGGTCAATTAACACCGGGGAGCTGTTTTTT. Its translation is CATSRDGSINTGELFF.

Turning to this clonotype: Because it lacks the conserved phenylalanine or tryptophan at the end, this CDR3 is likely a read error. The rearrangement links TRBV11-2 to TRBJ2-5; a possible D gene is TRBD1 (5 bases). Trimming pared 5 bases from V and 4 bases from J, leaving 11 bases between. Germline V CDR1 and CDR2: SGHAT, FQNNGV. This CDR3 comprises 13 residues. The CDR3 sequence is CASSQGFRETQYL. CDR3 nucleotide sequence: TGTGCCAGCAGCCAGGGATTCAGAGAGACCCAGTACTTA.

This clonotype was counted a few times. The chain joins TRBV19 to TRBJ1-2; TRBD1 might be the D (6 bases). The germline V gene encodes CDR1 LNHDA and CDR2 SQIVND (reference sequence). The CDR3 is 14 amino acids. Trimming stripped 5 bases from V and 7 bases from J, with 17 bases between. The CDR3 is CASSSRQAAFGYTF. CDR3 DNA: TGTGCCAGTAGTTCCAGACAGGCAGCATTTGGCTACACCTTC.

The sample holds a few counts of this clonotype. The chain carries TRBV6-2 or TRBV6-3 and TRBJ1-1; no reliable D call. This CDR3 has 14 amino acids. Germline V gives CDR1 MNHEY, CDR2 SVGEGT. V lost 2 bases to trimming and J lost 0 bases, with 7 bases between them. In DNA form, the CDR3 reads TGTGCCAGCAGTTACGCAGTGATGAACACTGAAGCTTTCTTT. Protein: CASSYAVMNTEAFF.

This clonotype was counted only a few times. V usage is TRBV18 and J usage is TRBJ1-1, with unresolved D. The V end was cut by 3 bases, the J end by 7 bases, with 18 bases between. Germline values: CDR1 KGHSH, CDR2 LQKENI. The CDR3 consists of 15 residues. CDR3 amino acids: CASSPKEIAGSEAFF. The CDR3 DNA is TGTGCCAGCTCACCGAAGGAGATTGCGGGCAGTGAAGCTTTCTTT. Based on the CDR3 plus reference TRBV18 and TRBJ1-1, the full variable domain is NAGVMQNPRHLVRRRGQEARLRCSPMKGHSHVYWYRQLPEEGLKFMVYLQKENIIDESGMPKERFSAEFPKEGPSILRIQQVVRGDSAAYFCASSPKEIAGSEAFFGQGTRLTVV.

The table lists this clonotype with many counts. This chain connects TRBV7-8 to TRBJ1-5; a weak D match, TRBD1 (5 bases). The CDR3 covers 20 residues. With 1 base removed from V and 0 bases from J, the gap between germline ends came to 22 bases. Germline assignment: CDR1 SGHVS and CDR2 FQNEAQ. DNA of the CDR3: TGTGCCAGCAGCTTAGAGCCCCGCGGATTCGGGGGGACTAGCAATCAGCCCCAGCATTTT. It is translated as CASSLEPRGFGGTSNQPQHF.

In its sample, this clonotype was seen a few times. The chain couples TRBV7-9 to TRBJ2-5; perhaps D is TRBD1 or TRBD2 (6 bases each). The CDR3 loop spans 16 amino acids. The germline V and J ends were trimmed by 5 bases and 3 bases, with 19 bases remaining between them. From germline, CDR1 is SEHNR and CDR2 FQNEAQ (reference sequence). This chain's CDR3 is CASSPGAVARKETQYF. The CDR3 nucleotides are TGTGCCAGCAGCCCGGGGGCAGTGGCGAGGAAAGAGACCCAGTACTTC. The full variable domain, in which reference TRBV7-9 and TRBJ2-5 provide the parts outside the CDR3, is DTGVSQNPRHKITKRGQNVTFRCDPISEHNRLYWYRQTLGQGPEFLTYFQNEAQLEKSRLLSDRFSAERPKGSFSTLEIQRTEQGDSAMYLCASSPGAVARKETQYFGPGTRLLVL.

This clonotype was detected a few times. V gene TRBV6-6 combines with J gene TRBJ1-1; D is unresolved. CDR1 is MNHNY, CDR2 SVGAGI, per germline (reference sequence). The CDR3 consists of 16 residues. Trimming shortened V by 3 bases and J by 0 bases, and 14 bases separated the two germline ends. This chain's CDR3 is CASSYNIGVMNTEAFF. The CDR3 nucleotides read TGTGCCAGCAGTTATAATATCGGGGTTATGAACACTGAAGCTTTCTTT.

This clonotype was observed many times. The rearrangement uses TRBV7-2 and TRBJ1-3; no clear D gene. The germline V gene has CDR1 SGHTA and CDR2 FQGNSA. This CDR3 is built from 13 residues. V was shortened by 4 bases and J by 4 bases, with 8 bases between the two germline ends. Here the CDR3 reads CASSSRLGNTIYF. CDR3 nucleotides: TGTGCCAGCAGCTCTAGACTGGGAAACACCATATATTTT.

This clonotype was counted many times. The chain has TRBV11-2 and TRBJ1-1; D perhaps matches TRBD1 (5 bases). From germline, CDR1 is SGHAT and CDR2 FQNNGV. The V and J ends lost 6 bases and 2 bases respectively, with 13 bases between them. The CDR3 has 14 amino acids. CDR3 protein: CASRIGARNTEAFF. The CDR3, as DNA: TGTGCCAGCAGGATCGGGGCCAGAAACACTGAAGCTTTCTTT.

Only a few counts were recorded for this clonotype. The V call is TRBV4-1, the J call TRBJ2-5; D perhaps matches TRBD2 (5 bases). Germline V gene lookup returns CDR1 MGHRA and CDR2 YSYEKL. The CDR3 has 15 residues. Deletions cut 0 bases from V and 2 bases from J, with 10 bases between. The CDR3 protein is CASSQEVRGQETQYF. CDR3 sequence (DNA): TGCGCCAGCAGCCAAGAGGTCCGGGGACAAGAGACCCAGTACTTC.

This sequence joins TRBV6-2 or TRBV6-3 and TRBJ2-7; no clear D. With 4 bases removed from V and 7 bases from J, the gap between germline ends came to 8 bases. Germline values: CDR1 MNHEY, CDR2 SVGEGT. The CDR3 loop spans 11 amino acids. The CDR3 nucleotides read TGTGCCAGCAGTTCGTTGTGGGAGCAGTACTTC. Residues: CASSSLWEQYF.

This clonotype has ten or more counts. The rearrangement joins TRBV7-8 to TRBJ2-7; tentatively, D is TRBD1 (5 bases). CDR1 is SGHVS and CDR2 is FQNEAQ in the germline V gene. V lost 1 base and J lost 4, with 17 bases in between. The CDR3 totals 16 residues. CDR3 DNA sequence: TGTGCCAGCAGCTTAGAGGGGATTCCGGCCCAATACGAGCAGTACTTC. Residues: CASSLEGIPAQYEQYF.

This clonotype appeared many times. The chain joins TRBV5-1 to TRBJ2-2, with a tentative D call TRBD2 (6 bases). CDR1 and CDR2 (germline): SGHRS, YFSETQ. The CDR3 runs 15 residues. V lost 3 bases to trimming and J lost 3 bases, with 12 bases between them. The CDR3, as DNA: TGCGCCAGCAGCTGGAGGGGTCACCACACCGGGGAGCTGTTTTTT. Residues: CASSWRGHHTGELFF.

The gene calls are TRBV28 and TRBJ2-7; possible D gene TRBD2, 7 bases. V was shortened by 8 bases and J by 5 bases, with 22 bases between the two germline ends. The CDR3 is 15 amino acids. Germline CDR1 MDHEN, CDR2 SYDVKM. CDR3 in DNA: TGTGCCAGCGTGAAAGGGGGGGGGGGTGGGCACGAGCAGTACTTC. It yields the protein CASVKGGGGGHEQYF.

Concerning this clonotype itself: A much bigger clone sits one base away, suggesting this may be a read error. V gene TRBV28 combines with J gene TRBJ2-2; 13 nucleotides agree with TRBD2. CDR1 is MDHEN and CDR2 is SYDVKM in the germline V gene. The CDR3 spans 16 residues. V was clipped by 7 bases and J by 5 bases; unmatched bases: 7. CDR3 loop: CASNNGLAGVTGELFF. The CDR3 DNA is TGTGCCAGCAATAACGGACTAGCGGGAGTTACCGGGGAGCTGTTTTTT.

This clonotype was detected a few times. V usage is TRBV20-1 and J usage is TRBJ1-2, with a tentative D call TRBD1 (5 bases). From germline, CDR1 is DFQATT and CDR2 SNEGSKA (reference sequence). This CDR3 is 13 amino acids long. V lost 1 base and J 11 bases, leaving 17 bases between the germline ends. CDR3 in amino acids: CSARGGREEGYTF. DNA of the CDR3: TGCAGTGCTAGAGGAGGCAGGGAGGAAGGTTACACCTTC.

The chain employs TRBV6-6 and TRBJ2-7; a weak D match, TRBD2 (5 bases). V lost 7 bases and J lost 2, with 12 bases in between. CDR3 size: 13 residues. CDR1 and CDR2 (germline): MNHNY, SVGAGI (reference sequence). For the CDR3, the DNA is TGTGCCAGCACCTACGGAGGCACCTACGAGCAGTACTTC. This gives the protein CASTYGGTYEQYF.